This record looks at one T cell receptor (beta chain) sequence and its context. This clonotype occurred many times. Its antigen is not yet known. It has no much larger one-base neighbor in the sample; base qualities were not kept. This entry is derived from a study of CD8+CD57+ T cells in acquired aplastic anemia (dated by TCRdb to about 2018). For the study in its entirety: A mean of roughly 2.9 ug of DNA, ranging from roughly 0.2 to 27.4 ug, was extracted from sorted CD4+ and CD8+ cells. For healthy donor samples, the average read count was around 9.8 million for CD4+ cells and 11 million to 14 million for CD8+ cells. What the study reported, not specific to this receptor: Although roughly 30 CD8+ CDR3 sequences were shared by patients and controls, these sequences appeared highly expressed in patients and within the immunodominant clones of patients. Between patients and healthy controls, no significant difference in CD8+ Simpson's diversity was found (P=0.060).

TCR beta VDJ combination and CDR3 sequence profiling used genomic DNA as the template. TCR repertoire sequencing was run on an Illumina HiSeq 2000. The paper's processing steps were these. TRBV/TRBJ rearrangement plots, CDR3 size and DJ length profiles, and Simpson's diversity index were used to assess repertoires. The most abundant DNA sequence in the deep sequencing data was taken as the immunodominant clone. CDR3 amino acid sequences were checked for sharing between subjects and were compared against published repertoires and the VDJdb database. TCRdb passed the public sequencing reads through fastp at Q25 and MiXCR, retaining productive beta sequences. Identical CDR3 proteins give one entry, which carries the most common genes and DNA. These V and J calls originate from TCRdb's pipeline instead of the authors' own analysis. The sample contains roughly 420,000 distinct CDR3 sequences, 65% to 80% of them found a single time. The top ten clones comprise 4% of the sample.

In the study, sorted CD4+ and CD8+ blood T cells from patients with severe aplastic anemia and from healthy subjects underwent deep sequencing of TCR repertoires. Ficoll-Paque density gradient centrifugation was used to isolate peripheral blood mononuclear cells. CD4+ and CD8+ T cells were sorted by FACS or magnetic beads before DNA extraction. From the cysteine up to the phenylalanine, the CDR3 has a length of 15 residues. Just CDR3 DNA is preserved here, 45 bases in frame from base 1. Via the germline V gene, CDR1 is SGHTA and CDR2 FQGNSA. V loses 1 base at its end and J loses 5 bases; junction bases beyond the gene matches: 2.

The chain uses TRBV7-2 and TRBJ1-4, and TRBD1 matches 9 of the central bases. This receptor was taken from a human donor in good health, serving as a control. Sequenced input: sorted CD4+, CD8+, or CD8+CD57+ T cells (not recorded which) from PBMCs. The DNA sequence is as follows: TGTGCCAGCAGCTTAGGGGACAGGGAAAATGAAAAACTGTTTTTT. The resulting protein is CASSLGDRENEKLFF. Extended through the reference TRBV7-2 and TRBJ1-4 proteins, this CDR3 yields the full variable domain: GAGVSQSPSNKVTEKGKDVELRCDPISGHTALYWYRQSLGQGLEFLIYFQGNSAPDKSGLPSDRFSAERTGGSVSTLTIQRTQQEDSAVYLCASSLGDRENEKLFFGSGTQLSVL.